Listed here are 24 T cell receptor beta chains from one sample, sequenced in a study of blood T cell repertoires in COVID-19. Method: immunoSEQ multiplex PCR; TCRdb's copy keeps in-frame clones and lacks some. This table holds more than 150,000 clones, roughly 88% found once. Sample: PBMCs or T cells enriched from blood (not recorded which). These receptors all stem from a woman aged 60-75 years who had recovered from COVID-19.

This clone has only one observation. The V and J genes are TRBV19 and TRBJ1-1; 10 bases fit TRBD1. Germline values: CDR1 LNHDA, CDR2 SQIVND (reference sequence). The CDR3 sequence is 15 residues long. Unmatched junction bases numbered 7, after V lost 5 bases and J lost 4 bases. The CDR3 nucleotides read TGTGCCAGTAGTCACCGGGGACAGGGGAGCACTGAAGCTTTCTTT. It is translated as CASSHRGQGSTEAFF. The variable domain in full, with the rest retrieved from reference TRBV19 and TRBJ1-1, is DGGITQSPKYLFRKEGQNVTLSCEQNLNHDAMYWYRQDPGQGLRLIYYSQIVNDFQKGDIAEGYSVSREKKESFPLTVTSAQKNPTAFYLCASSHRGQGSTEAFFGQGTRLTVV.

This rearrangement joins TRBV19 to TRBJ1-5; TRBD1 matches at 8 bases. The CDR3 sequence is 16 residues long. Germline CDR1 LNHDA, CDR2 SQIVND (reference sequence). J lost 0 bases, V lost 6 bases, and 7 bases had no gene match. CDR3 sequence reads: CASRGTGVNSNQPQHF. The CDR3 DNA follows: TGTGCCAGTAGGGGGACAGGTGTGAATAGCAATCAGCCCCAGCATTTT. The full variable domain, in which reference TRBV19 and TRBJ1-5 provide the parts outside the CDR3, is DGGITQSPKYLFRKEGQNVTLSCEQNLNHDAMYWYRQDPGQGLRLIYYSQIVNDFQKGDIAEGYSVSREKKESFPLTVTSAQKNPTAFYLCASRGTGVNSNQPQHFGDGTRLSIL.

The rearrangement joins TRBV28 to TRBJ2-7, with 10 bases identical to TRBD2. The CDR3 length is 15 residues. CDR1 is MDHEN, CDR2 SYDVKM, per germline. J lost 5 bases, V lost 6 bases, and 10 bases had no gene match. Here the CDR3 reads CASSPPSGSRNEQYF. In DNA, the CDR3 is TGTGCCAGCAGCCCCCCTAGCGGGAGTAGGAACGAGCAGTACTTC.

V and J are TRBV5-1 and TRBJ1-5; 8 nucleotides agree with TRBD1. Germline loops: CDR1 SGHRS, CDR2 YFSETQ. This CDR3 is 14 amino acids long. With V trimmed by 4 bases and J by 7 bases, 7 bases remained unmatched. The DNA of the CDR3 is TGCGCCAGCAGCCCGGACAGGGATCAACAGCCCCAGCATTTT. Translation: CASSPDRDQQPQHF.

This chain links TRBV12-3 or TRBV12-4 with TRBJ1-2; 7 bases map to TRBD1. V lost 5 bases and J lost 8; bases outside the gene matches: 5. There are 12 residues in the CDR3. CDR3 sequence: CASSQTGSGYTF. DNA for the CDR3: TGTGCCAGCAGTCAGACAGGGAGCGGCTACACCTTC.

The chain employs TRBV3-1 (or the pseudogene TRBV3-2) and TRBJ1-2; no firm D call. Trimming pared 4 bases from V and 0 bases from J, leaving 3 bases between. CDR1 is LGHDT, CDR2 YNNKEL, per germline (reference sequence). This CDR3 has 12 residues. The CDR3 nucleotides read TGTGCCAGCAGCCTCTCTAACTATGGCTACACCTTC. It codes for CASSLSNYGYTF.

As concerns this clone: A much larger clone differs by one base, so this may be a read error. This specimen includes other DNA sequences encoding the same CDR3. V and J are TRBV9 and TRBJ1-5; the match to TRBD1 covers 11 bases. The V gene's germline CDR1 is SGDLS and CDR2 YYNGEE. The junction had 6 bases not matched to a gene; V was cut back by 4 bases and J by 6 bases. The CDR3 totals 15 residues. In DNA form, the CDR3 reads TGTGCCAGCAGCCTAGGACAGGGGGCCGGTCAGCCCCAGCATTTT. Protein product: CASSLGQGAGQPQHF.

In its sample, this clone was seen once. The J gene is TRBJ1-4, the V gene TRBV27, with D unclear. CDR3 size: 13 residues. Germline CDR1 and CDR2: MNHEY and SMNVEV (reference sequence). The V end lost 6 bases, the J end lost 3 bases, and 8 bases lay between the germline ends. DNA for the CDR3: TGTGCCAGCAGAAGGCTAGCTAATGAAAAACTGTTTTTT. Amino acid sequence: CASRRLANEKLFF.

The V call is TRBV5-4, the J call TRBJ1-6; D not resolved. From germline, CDR1 is SGHNT and CDR2 YYREEE (reference sequence). V dropped 1 base and J dropped 8 bases, with 10 bases sitting between them. The length of the CDR3 is 14 residues. In DNA form, the CDR3 reads TGTGCCAGCAGCTTGAAGCCCGAGGATTCACCCCTCCACTTT. It codes for CASSLKPEDSPLHF.

This clone was detected only once. The chain carries TRBV6-5 and TRBJ1-4; possibly TRBD1 for D (5 bases). This CDR3 spans 16 amino acids. Per germline, CDR1 MNHEY and CDR2 SVGAGI. Trimming removed 0 bases from V and 8 bases from J, with 16 bases in between. The CDR3, as DNA: TGTGCCAGCAGTTACTCGCAGTTAATGCCAGGGGAAAAACTGTTTTTT. This encodes CASSYSQLMPGEKLFF.

This chain connects TRBV7-7 to TRBJ2-1; TRBD2 matches at 10 bases. Unmatched junction bases numbered 4, after V lost 4 bases and J lost 4 bases. CDR1 SSHAT and CDR2 FNYEAQ come from the germline V gene (reference sequence). CDR3 length equals 15 residues. The DNA of the CDR3 is TGTGCCAGCAGCTCGGGACTAGCGATTTACAATGAGCAGTTCTTC. It specifies CASSSGLAIYNEQFF.

The V gene is TRBV11-2, the J gene TRBJ2-3, with 7 bases lining up with TRBD2. The length of the CDR3 is 17 residues. Per the germline V gene, CDR1 is SGHAT and CDR2 is FQNNGV. After removal of 1 base from V and 4 bases from J, the junction contained 11 bases not matched to a gene. The CDR3, as DNA: TGTGCCAGCAGCTTAGTGGCATTGACTAGCTCTCCAGATACGCAGTATTTT. Translation gives CASSLVALTSSPDTQYF.

The V and J genes are TRBV3-1 (or the pseudogene TRBV3-2) and TRBJ1-1; a possible D gene is TRBD1 (5 bases). This CDR3 has 15 amino acids. Trimming pared 4 bases from V and 1 base from J, leaving 13 bases between. Germline CDR1 LGHDT, CDR2 YNNKEL (reference sequence). The CDR3 coding sequence is TGTGCCAGCAGCCCACCCGCGGGGGGGAACACTGAAGCTTTCTTT. Protein product: CASSPPAGGNTEAFF.

V usage is TRBV9 and J usage is TRBJ2-3; 12 bases are shared with TRBD2. Trimming took 0 bases from V and 1 from J; bases not matched to a gene: 3. The CDR3 extends over 17 amino acids. CDR1 and CDR2 from the germline V gene are SGDLS and YYNGEE. The CDR3 here is CASSVDPSGGGTDTQYF. Written as DNA, the CDR3 is TGTGCCAGCAGCGTAGATCCTAGCGGGGGGGGCACAGATACGCAGTATTTT.

This clone has only a few counts. The CDR3 spells CASSLALAGATGELFF. The CDR3 nucleotides are TGCGCCAGCAGCTTGGCTCTAGCGGGGGCGACCGGGGAGCTGTTTTTT. The gene calls are TRBV5-1 and TRBJ2-2, with 10 bases lining up with TRBD2. Germline CDR1 is SGHRS and CDR2 is YFSETQ. V dropped 0 bases and J dropped 5; count of bases not matched to a gene: 4. This CDR3 is 16 amino acids long.

The V gene is TRBV6-5, the J gene TRBJ1-6, with TRBD1 as a possible D gene (6 bases). Looked up from germline, CDR1 is MNHEY and CDR2 is SVGAGI. CDR3 size: 13 residues. V dropped 6 bases and J dropped 10 bases, with 13 bases sitting between them. The CDR3 region is CASSGGARSPLHF. The CDR3 nucleotides read TGTGCCAGCAGCGGGGGGGCTCGGTCACCCCTCCACTTT.

This chain joins TRBV27 and TRBJ1-2; the D is unclear. V was cut by 4 bases and J by 0 bases, with 9 bases left in between. The germline V gene encodes CDR1 MNHEY and CDR2 SMNVEV (reference sequence). This CDR3 spans 14 amino acids. The CDR3 protein is CASSWSGANYGYTF. In DNA form, the CDR3 reads TGTGCCAGCAGTTGGTCCGGGGCTAACTATGGCTACACCTTC.

In its sample, this clone was seen a few times. V gene TRBV2 combines with J gene TRBJ2-1; 9 nucleotides agree with TRBD2. With 6 bases clipped from V and 10 bases from J, the junction kept 7 bases outside the gene matches. Germline V gene data show CDR1 as SNHLY and CDR2 as FYNNEI. The CDR3 loop spans 13 amino acids. Here the CDR3 DNA reads TGTGCCAGCAGCGGACTAGCGCGAGGGGAGCAGTTCTTC. This encodes CASSGLARGEQFF.

V gene TRBV10-3 combines with J gene TRBJ1-5; TRBD1 agrees at 8 bases. J gave up 5 bases and V 10 bases, and 13 bases lay outside the gene matches. Germline V lookup: CDR1 ENHRY, CDR2 SYGVKD. The CDR3 extends over 15 amino acids. CDR3 bases: TGTGCCACACGGAGGGCAGGGGGCGGCGATCAGCCCCAGCATTTT. It yields the protein CATRRAGGGDQPQHF.

This chain uses TRBV9 with TRBJ1-5, with D hard to call. This CDR3 has 15 residues. Germline CDR1 reads SGDLS; CDR2 reads YYNGEE. The V gene lost 3 bases and the J gene lost 0 bases, with 10 bases spanning the gap. The CDR3 region has the DNA TGTGCCAGCAGCGCCCACGCAGATAGCAATCAGCCCCAGCATTTT. Translated: CASSAHADSNQPQHF.

The chain recombines TRBV12-3 or TRBV12-4 with TRBJ1-2; D perhaps matches TRBD1 (5 bases). The ends were cut back, 3 bases at V and 5 bases at J, with 10 bases in the middle. This CDR3 has 13 residues. Here the CDR3 DNA reads TGTGCCAGCAGTTTGGGGGGGAGGTATGGCTACACCTTC. The encoded protein is CASSLGGRYGYTF.

This clone was seen repeatedly, ten times or more. The chain joins TRBV10-2 to TRBJ1-1, with D tentatively TRBD1 (6 bases). Trimming stripped 6 bases from V and 8 bases from J, with 10 bases between. CDR1 and CDR2 (germline): WSHSY, SAAADI. The CDR3 extends over 11 amino acids. The CDR3 sequence is CASRGGTEAFF. CDR3 sequence (DNA): TGCGCCAGCAGAGGGGGTACGGAAGCTTTCTTT.

The chain combines TRBV7-9 with TRBJ1-1, with TRBD1 identical over 7 bases. Losses at the gene ends were 5 bases for V and 1 base for J; bases not matched to a gene: 1. Germline V gene data show CDR1 as SEHNR and CDR2 as FQNEAQ (reference sequence). This CDR3 has 13 amino acids. CDR3 nucleotides: TGTGCCAGCAGCAGGGACAGGAACACTGAAGCTTTCTTT. Translation: CASSRDRNTEAFF. Looking up the rest from reference TRBV7-9 and TRBJ1-1 gives the full variable domain: DTGVSQNPRHKITKRGQNVTFRCDPISEHNRLYWYRQTLGQGPEFLTYFQNEAQLEKSRLLSDRFSAERPKGSFSTLEIQRTEQGDSAMYLCASSRDRNTEAFFGQGTRLTVV.

The chain is built from TRBV11-1 and TRBJ1-1; maybe TRBD1 (5 bases). This CDR3 is built from 13 residues. V lost 5 bases and J lost 4, with 11 bases in between. CDR1 SGHAT and CDR2 FQDESV come from the germline V gene (reference sequence). CDR3: CASSPVQGTEAFF. The CDR3, as DNA: TGTGCCAGCAGCCCAGTGCAGGGCACTGAAGCTTTCTTT.